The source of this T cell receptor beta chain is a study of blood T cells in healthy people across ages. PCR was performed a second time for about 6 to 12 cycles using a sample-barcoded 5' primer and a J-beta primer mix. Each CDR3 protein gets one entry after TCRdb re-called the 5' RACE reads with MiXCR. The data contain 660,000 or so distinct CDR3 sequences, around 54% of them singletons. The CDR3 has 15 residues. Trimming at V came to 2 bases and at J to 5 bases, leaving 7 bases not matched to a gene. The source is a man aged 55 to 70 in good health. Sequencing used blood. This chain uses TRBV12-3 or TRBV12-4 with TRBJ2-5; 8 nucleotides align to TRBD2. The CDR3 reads CASSLRGLGGETQYF. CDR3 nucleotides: TGTGCCAGCAGTTTACGGGGACTAGGAGGGGAGACCCAGTACTTC.